A single sample gave rise to the 11 T cell receptor beta chains below, sequenced in a study of blood T cell repertoires in COVID-19. TCRdb's table, derived via immunoSEQ multiplex PCR, lists solely in-frame clones and lacks some. The sample holds about 68,000 clones, about 86% seen once. The material sequenced was peripheral blood. These receptors were collected from a woman aged 55-75 years with acute or convalescent COVID-19.

The chain uses TRBV30 and TRBJ1-1; a possible D gene is TRBD1 (6 bases). Deletions cut 2 bases from V and 1 base from J, with 11 bases between. From germline, CDR1 is GTSNPN and CDR2 SVGIG (reference sequence). The CDR3 is 14 residues long. In DNA form, the CDR3 reads TGTGCCTGGAGTCAAAGGGGGAGGAACACTGAAGCTTTCTTT. The encoded protein is CAWSQRGRNTEAFF.

This chain joins TRBV6-5 and TRBJ1-1; no definite D call. This CDR3 is built from 14 residues. In germline, CDR1 is MNHEY, CDR2 SVGAGI. V was clipped by 0 bases and J by 5 bases, with 10 bases between them. Here the CDR3 DNA reads TGTGCCAGCAGTTACTCGATGGGAGGAACTGAAGCTTTCTTT. It codes for CASSYSMGGTEAFF.

V gene TRBV29-1 combines with J gene TRBJ1-2, with 7 bases aligning to TRBD1. Trimming at V came to 3 bases and at J to 6 bases, leaving 7 bases not matched to a gene. The CDR3 is 13 amino acids. Germline-derived CDR1 and CDR2 are SQVTM and ANQGSEA. The CDR3 DNA reads as TGCAGCGTTGACCCACAAGGGGGCCATGGCTACACCTTC. It specifies CSVDPQGGHGYTF.

V gene TRBV2 combines with J gene TRBJ2-7; 8 bases align to TRBD1. The germline gives CDR1 SNHLY, CDR2 FYNNEI. The CDR3 sequence is 15 residues long. The ends lost 9 bases at V and 5 bases at J; junction bases unmatched: 15. CDR3 region: CARNLLRTGSHEQYF. As DNA, the CDR3 is TGTGCCAGAAACCTATTAAGGACAGGGTCGCACGAGCAGTACTTC.

The genes are TRBV14 and TRBJ2-5; a possible D gene is TRBD2 (6 bases). With 0 bases removed from V and 2 bases from J, the gap between germline ends came to 10 bases. Germline V gene lookup returns CDR1 SGHDN and CDR2 FVKESK. This CDR3 region has 15 residues. The CDR3 is CASSQDRAGQETQYF. The CDR3 DNA follows: TGTGCCAGCAGCCAAGATCGGGCGGGGCAAGAGACCCAGTACTTC.

As DNA, the CDR3 is TGTGCCAGCAGTCCGGACGTGAAGGGGCAAGAGACCCAGTACTTC. This encodes CASSPDVKGQETQYF. The V gene is TRBV5-6, the J gene TRBJ2-5; maybe TRBD1 (5 bases). The germline V gene encodes CDR1 SGHDT and CDR2 YYEEEE. V was trimmed by 5 bases and J by 2 bases, leaving 16 bases between them. This CDR3 has 15 amino acids.

The J gene is TRBJ2-4, the V gene TRBV19, with D unresolved. This CDR3 region has 14 residues. With 5 bases removed from V and 0 bases from J, the gap between germline ends came to 8 bases. Germline CDR1 is LNHDA and CDR2 is SQIVND (reference sequence). The CDR3 protein is CASSPSLAKNIQYF. Here the CDR3 DNA reads TGTGCCAGTAGTCCCTCTTTAGCCAAAAACATTCAGTACTTC.

This rearrangement joins TRBV7-9 to TRBJ2-5, with D possibly TRBD2 on 6 matching bases. Trimming took 3 bases from V and 5 from J, leaving 10 bases between them. The germline V gene has CDR1 SEHNR and CDR2 FQNEAQ (reference sequence). The CDR3 sequence is 13 residues long. The CDR3 coding sequence is TGTGCCAGCAGCTTCGGGAGTCAGGAGACCCAGTACTTC. Protein: CASSFGSQETQYF.

The chain couples TRBV28 to TRBJ1-2; 7 bases fit TRBD1. Unmatched junction bases numbered 12, after V lost 5 bases and J lost 6 bases. CDR3 length equals 15 residues. Germline V gene lookup returns CDR1 MDHEN and CDR2 SYDVKM. CDR3 residues: CASSPMTGTANGYTF. CDR3 DNA sequence: TGTGCCAGCAGTCCCATGACCGGGACAGCGAATGGCTACACCTTC.

This sequence joins TRBV2 and TRBJ2-3, with TRBD1 matching 10 bases. This CDR3 has 14 amino acids. Trimming removed 10 bases from V and 5 bases from J; junction bases left unmatched: 9. Germline loops: CDR1 SNHLY, CDR2 FYNNEI. The CDR3 coding sequence is TGTGCCATGCCGGGACAGGGGTCACGAGATACGCAGTATTTT. The encoded protein is CAMPGQGSRDTQYF.

The chain links TRBV14 to TRBJ1-1; D may be TRBD1 (6 bases). CDR1 is SGHDN, CDR2 FVKESK, per germline. V gave up 3 bases and J gave up 6 bases, with 11 bases separating them. The CDR3 covers 13 residues. DNA for the CDR3: TGTGCCAGCAGCCATTCAGGGGCCGCTGAAGCTTTCTTT. Translation gives CASSHSGAAEAFF.